One and the same sample provided the 25 T cell receptor beta chains below, sequenced in a study of identical twins. TCRdb ran MiXCR on the 5' RACE reads and lists one entry per CDR3 protein. The table shows approximately 690,000 distinct CDR3 sequences, with 5.5% to 6.5% occurring only once. Input material: naive T cells sorted from blood. Source of these receptors: a young man in good health.

This clonotype was observed at least ten times. The chain uses TRBV12-3 or TRBV12-4 and TRBJ1-1; D gene ambiguous. The CDR3 is made up of 13 amino acids. Trimming cost V 8 bases and J 11 bases, with 21 bases left between them. The CDR3 region is CASSKSAGQRAFF. The CDR3 DNA reads as TGTGCCAGCTCAAAGAGCGCCGGGCAGCGGGCTTTCTTT.

This clonotype was seen at least ten times. J is TRBJ2-1 and V is TRBV5-1, with unresolved D. The CDR3 totals 12 residues. V was cut by 7 bases and J by 0 bases, with 5 bases left in between. Germline V lookup: CDR1 SGHRS, CDR2 YFSETQ. The CDR3 sequence: CASFSSYNEQFF. CDR3 sequence (DNA): TGCGCCAGCTTCAGCTCCTACAATGAGCAGTTCTTC.

Ten or more counts support this clonotype. The V call is TRBV2, the J call TRBJ2-7, with D hard to call. The ends were cut back, 4 bases at V and 6 bases at J, with 10 bases in the middle. The germline V gene has CDR1 SNHLY and CDR2 FYNNEI. The CDR3 loop spans 12 amino acids. For the CDR3, the DNA is TGTGCCAGCAGTGTGGTCCTTGGCGAGCAGTACGTC. This gives the protein CASSVVLGEQYV.

This clonotype came up a few times. CDR3 protein: CASTGLNSYNEQFF. For the CDR3, the DNA is TGTGCCAGCACAGGGCTAAACTCCTACAATGAGCAGTTCTTC. The J gene is TRBJ2-1, the V gene TRBV12-3 or TRBV12-4; D may be TRBD1 (5 bases). The V end was cut by 7 bases, the J end by 0 bases, with 10 bases between. This CDR3 is 14 amino acids long.

In this sample, this clonotype turned up a few times. CDR3 residues: CASSPLAGVDNEQFF. In nucleotides, the CDR3 is TGCGCCAGCAGCCCGCTAGCGGGAGTGGACAATGAGCAGTTCTTC. The chain has TRBV5-1 and TRBJ2-1, with TRBD2 matching over 10 bases. The CDR3 sequence is 15 residues long. From germline, CDR1 is SGHRS and CDR2 YFSETQ. Trimming cost V 4 bases and J 5 bases; bases outside gene matches: 6.

About this clonotype itself: A read error may explain this, as a much larger clone is one base away. This chain uses TRBV20-1 with TRBJ2-7; D is possibly TRBD2 (6 bases). The CDR3 loop spans 13 amino acids. Germline assignment: CDR1 DFQATT and CDR2 SNEGSKA (reference sequence). V was cut by 5 bases and J by 3 bases, with 14 bases left in between. CDR3 nucleotide sequence: TGCAGTGCTTCGGAGGGATCACTCTACGAGCAGTACTTC. It codes for CSASEGSLYEQYF.

This clonotype was seen a handful of times. The V and J genes are TRBV2 and TRBJ2-1; no firm D call. Trimming left V 0 bases short and J 4 bases short, with 10 bases between. This CDR3 is 15 amino acids long. Germline values: CDR1 SNHLY, CDR2 FYNNEI. Here the CDR3 DNA reads TGTGCCAGCAGTGAAGCGTTACTACCTTACAATGAGCAGTTCTTC. It translates to CASSEALLPYNEQFF.

The chain links TRBV29-1 to TRBJ2-1; 11 bases are a match to TRBD2. The V and J ends lost 8 bases and 6 bases, in that order; junction bases with no gene match: 6. This CDR3 has 13 amino acids. Germline V gives CDR1 SQVTM, CDR2 ANQGSEA. The CDR3 spells CSHGSGRGNEQFF. CDR3 nucleotide sequence: TGCAGCCACGGTAGCGGGAGGGGCAATGAGCAGTTCTTC.

V is TRBV7-8 and J is TRBJ2-7, with D possibly matching TRBD1 (6 bases). The germline CDR1 and CDR2 sequences are SGHVS and FQNEAQ. V gave up 1 base and J gave up 0 bases, with 13 bases separating them. The CDR3 extends over 16 amino acids. CDR3: CASSLGAGAPSYEQYV. CDR3 DNA: TGTGCCAGCAGCTTAGGAGCAGGGGCCCCCTCCTACGAGCAGTACGTC.

V is TRBV7-2 and J is TRBJ2-2; 9 bases match TRBD2. With 6 bases clipped from V and 2 bases from J, the junction kept 7 bases outside the gene matches. Germline V lookup: CDR1 SGHTA, CDR2 FQGNSA. The CDR3 is 16 amino acids. The CDR3 sequence: CASRGGTSRNTGELFF. CDR3 nucleotide sequence: TGTGCCAGCAGGGGGGGGACTAGCAGAAACACCGGGGAGCTGTTTTTT.

In this sample, this clonotype turned up many times. The V and J genes are TRBV12-3 or TRBV12-4 and TRBJ2-1; 10 bases align to TRBD2. V shed 7 bases, J shed 6 bases, and the junction held 6 bases outside the gene matches. There are 14 residues in the CDR3. DNA of the CDR3: TGTGCCAGCACTTGGACTAGCGGAATCAATGAGCAGTTCTTC. It encodes CASTWTSGINEQFF.

In its sample, this clonotype was seen many times. The chain uses TRBV7-7 and TRBJ2-7; 7 nucleotides line up with TRBD1. Germline trimming cut 4 bases from V and 6 bases from J; bases unmatched to any gene: 6. Germline lookup yields CDR1 SSHAT and CDR2 FNYEAQ (reference sequence). The CDR3 has 13 residues. CDR3 in amino acids: CASSSRQGGEQYF. CDR3 in DNA: TGTGCCAGCAGCTCAAGACAGGGCGGCGAGCAGTACTTC.

This clonotype was detected many times. This sequence joins TRBV25-1 and TRBJ1-2; the D gene is possibly TRBD1 (6 bases). CDR3 length: 13 residues. V was cut by 8 bases and J by 6 bases, with 16 bases left in between. CDR1 is MGHDK, CDR2 SYGVNS, per germline. The CDR3 loop reads CASAAGRGDGYTF. In nucleotides, the CDR3 is TGTGCCAGCGCAGCTGGTAGGGGGGATGGCTACACCTTC.

The chain combines TRBV2 with TRBJ2-1, with 9 bases that match TRBD1. The germline CDR1 and CDR2 sequences are SNHLY and FYNNEI. This CDR3 is built from 17 residues. Trimming removed 5 bases from V and 4 bases from J; junction bases left unmatched: 12. The CDR3 coding sequence is TGTGCCAGCAGTCGAAATTCCCGGGACAGGGCGTACAATGAGCAGTTCTTC. The encoded protein is CASSRNSRDRAYNEQFF. Complete variable domain (other parts from reference TRBV2 and TRBJ2-1): EPEVTQTPSHQVTQMGQEVILRCVPISNHLYFYWYRQILGQKVEFLVSFYNNEISEKSEIFDDQFSVERPDGSNFTLKIRSTKLEDSAMYFCASSRNSRDRAYNEQFFGPGTRLTVL.

The CDR3 here is CASSELGRGPETQYF. The CDR3 DNA reads TGTGCCAGCAGTGAATTGGGCAGGGGGCCAGAGACCCAGTACTTC. The chain employs TRBV2 and TRBJ2-5; 8 nucleotides line up with TRBD1. V was clipped by 2 bases and J by 4 bases; unmatched bases: 6. The CDR3 is 15 residues long. The germline CDR1 and CDR2 sequences are SNHLY and FYNNEI.

This sequence joins TRBV19 and TRBJ2-6; D might be TRBD1 (6 bases). With 4 bases removed from V and 2 bases from J, the gap between germline ends came to 9 bases. In germline, CDR1 is LNHDA, CDR2 SQIVND (reference sequence). The CDR3 is made up of 15 amino acids. CDR3 sequence: CASSTTGTGANVLTF. DNA for the CDR3: TGTGCCAGTAGTACAACAGGGACTGGGGCCAACGTCCTGACTTTC.

The chain links TRBV7-2 to TRBJ2-3, with TRBD2 matching 8 bases. CDR1 and CDR2 (germline): SGHTA, FQGNSA. This CDR3 has 17 amino acids. V was pared by 4 bases and J by 1 base, with 10 bases of the junction left unmatched. This chain's CDR3 is CASSSLVGLARTDTQYF. CDR3 coding DNA: TGTGCCAGCAGCTCTCTCGTTGGACTAGCCCGCACAGATACGCAGTATTTT.

The genes are TRBV6-6 and TRBJ2-5, with D unresolved. Deletions cut 6 bases from V and 4 bases from J, with 9 bases between. This CDR3 contains 12 residues. CDR1 is MNHNY and CDR2 is SVGAGI in the germline V gene (reference sequence). DNA of the CDR3: TGTGCCAGCAGCTCCCCCATAGAGACCCAGTACTTC. This translates into CASSSPIETQYF.

This clonotype was seen repeatedly, ten times or more. The rearrangement uses TRBV24-1 and TRBJ2-1, with TRBD2 identical over 16 bases. Per the germline V gene, CDR1 is KGHDR and CDR2 is SFDVKD. Germline trimming cut 3 bases from V and 2 bases from J; bases unmatched to any gene: 3. CDR3 length equals 18 residues. The CDR3 sequence is CATSDTGTSGRAYNEQFF. The DNA for the CDR3 is TGTGCCACCAGTGATACCGGGACTAGCGGGAGGGCCTACAATGAGCAGTTCTTC.

This clonotype showed up many times. Its ends do not fully match the called genes, so a read error is possible. The genes are TRBV14 and TRBJ2-1; no firm D call. Germline CDR1 reads SGHDN; CDR2 reads FVKESK. The CDR3 extends over 12 amino acids. The CDR3 DNA sequence: TGTGCCAGCAGCCCACAGAGGAGTTTCGCGATCTTC. Its protein is CASSPQRSFAIF.

The chain recombines TRBV7-2 with TRBJ2-3; D is unclear. The CDR3 is 15 residues long. CDR1 is SGHTA and CDR2 is FQGNSA in the germline V gene. V was shortened by 1 base and J by 4 bases, with 12 bases between the two germline ends. In DNA form, the CDR3 reads TGTGCCAGCAGCTTAGAATCCCCATTGGCAGATACGCAGTATTTT. Residues: CASSLESPLADTQYF.

In this sample, this clonotype turned up many times. The rearrangement links TRBV7-6 to TRBJ1-1; the D is unclear. Trimming took 1 base from V and 0 from J, leaving 9 bases between them. The germline V gene has CDR1 SGHVS and CDR2 FNYEAQ. This CDR3 has 15 amino acids. The CDR3 region has the DNA TGTGCCAGCAGCTTAGACCGGAGGATGAACACTGAAGCTTTCTTT. It specifies CASSLDRRMNTEAFF.

The genes are TRBV7-9 and TRBJ2-5; 9 bases match TRBD2. Germline CDR1 SEHNR, CDR2 FQNEAQ (reference sequence). This CDR3 spans 15 amino acids. The ends lost 3 bases at V and 5 bases at J; junction bases unmatched: 7. CDR3 sequence reads: CASSLTLAGLETQYF. CDR3 nucleotides: TGTGCCAGCAGCTTGACGCTAGCGGGATTGGAGACCCAGTACTTC.

V gene TRBV12-3 or TRBV12-4 combines with J gene TRBJ2-5; D assignment may be TRBD1 or TRBD2 (5 bases each). The CDR3 totals 13 residues. The V end lost 8 bases, the J end lost 5 bases, and 15 bases lay between the germline ends. This CDR3 reads CASGMGWGETQYF. DNA of the CDR3: TGTGCCAGCGGGATGGGTTGGGGGGAGACCCAGTACTTC.

This clonotype has a count of ten or more. V usage is TRBV9 and J usage is TRBJ1-1; D unclear. CDR1 and CDR2 (germline): SGDLS, YYNGEE. This CDR3 spans 14 amino acids. The germline V and J ends were trimmed by 0 bases and 5 bases, with 11 bases remaining between them. The CDR3 spells CASSVAGIGTEAFF. The CDR3 DNA sequence: TGTGCCAGCAGCGTAGCAGGTATTGGGACTGAAGCTTTCTTT.